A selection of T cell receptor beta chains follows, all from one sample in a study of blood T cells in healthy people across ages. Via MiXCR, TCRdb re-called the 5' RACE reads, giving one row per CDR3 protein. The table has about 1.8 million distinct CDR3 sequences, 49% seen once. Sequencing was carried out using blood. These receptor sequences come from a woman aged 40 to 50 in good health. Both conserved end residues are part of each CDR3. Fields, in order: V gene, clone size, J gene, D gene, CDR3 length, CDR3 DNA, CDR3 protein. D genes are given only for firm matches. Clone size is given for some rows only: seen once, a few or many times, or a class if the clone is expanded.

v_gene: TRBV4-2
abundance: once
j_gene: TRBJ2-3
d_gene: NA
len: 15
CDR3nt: TGTGCCAGCAGCCAAGCCAATAGCGTCCCAGATACGCAGTATTTT
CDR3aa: CASSQANSVPDTQYF

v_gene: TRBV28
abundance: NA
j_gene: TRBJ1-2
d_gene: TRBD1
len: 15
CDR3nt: TGTGCCAGTAGTCCGACCGGACAGGGACTTGGGGGCTACACCTTC
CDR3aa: CASSPTGQGLGGYTF

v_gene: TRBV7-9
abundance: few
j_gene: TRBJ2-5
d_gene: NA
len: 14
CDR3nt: TGTGCCAGCAGCCCCGGTCCAGGCGGAGAGACCCAGTACTTC
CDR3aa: CASSPGPGGETQYF

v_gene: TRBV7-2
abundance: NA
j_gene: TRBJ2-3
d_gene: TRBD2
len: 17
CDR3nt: TGTGCCAGCAGTCCGGGGGGCGGGGGGGGTATCACAGATACGCAGTATTTT
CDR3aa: CASSPGGGGGITDTQYF

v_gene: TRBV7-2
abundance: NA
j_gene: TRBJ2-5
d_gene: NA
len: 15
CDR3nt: TGTGCCCGCAGCTTTGGGGGATCGGCCAAAGAGACCCAGTACTTC
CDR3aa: CARSFGGSAKETQYF

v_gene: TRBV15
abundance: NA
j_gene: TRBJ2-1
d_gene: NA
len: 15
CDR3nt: TGTGCCACCAGCAGAGGGTCTGGGAGATACAATGAGCAGTTCTTC
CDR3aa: CATSRGSGRYNEQFF

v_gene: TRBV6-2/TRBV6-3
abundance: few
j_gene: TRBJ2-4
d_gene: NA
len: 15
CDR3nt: TGTGCCAGCAAAACAGACCTTGGGGCCAAAAACATTCAGTACTTC
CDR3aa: CASKTDLGAKNIQYF

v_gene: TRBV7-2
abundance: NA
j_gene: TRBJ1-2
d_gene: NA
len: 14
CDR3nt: TGTGCCAGCAGCTTAGATCCAGGGGACTATGGCTACACCTTC
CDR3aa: CASSLDPGDYGYTF

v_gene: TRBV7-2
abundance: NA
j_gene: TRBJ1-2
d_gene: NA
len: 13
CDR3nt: TGTGCCAGCAGCTTGCCAGGGCTGAGAGGCTACACCTTC
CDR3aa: CASSLPGLRGYTF

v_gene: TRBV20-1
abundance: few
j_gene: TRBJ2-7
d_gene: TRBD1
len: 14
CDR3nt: TGCAGTGCTAGGCACAGGGGGCGCACCTACGAGCAGTACTTC
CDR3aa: CSARHRGRTYEQYF

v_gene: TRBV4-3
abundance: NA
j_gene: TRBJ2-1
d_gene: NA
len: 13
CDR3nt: TGCGCCAGCAGCCAAGAGGAGAGCAATGAGCAGTTCTTC
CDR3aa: CASSQEESNEQFF

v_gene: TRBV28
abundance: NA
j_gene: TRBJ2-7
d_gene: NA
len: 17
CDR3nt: TGTGCCAGCAGAGACAGGAAGGGTACGGGGCCTTTATACGAGCAGTACTTC
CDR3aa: CASRDRKGTGPLYEQYF

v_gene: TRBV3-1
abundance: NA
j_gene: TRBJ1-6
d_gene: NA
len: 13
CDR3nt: TGTGCCAGCAGCCAAGGGGGGCTTTCACCCCTCCACTTT
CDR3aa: CASSQGGLSPLHF

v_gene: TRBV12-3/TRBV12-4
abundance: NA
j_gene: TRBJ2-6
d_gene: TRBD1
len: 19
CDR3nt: TGTGCCAGCGCGGTTCCCGGGACAGGGGATGCCTCTGGGGCCAACGTCCTGACTTTC
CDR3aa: CASAVPGTGDASGANVLTF

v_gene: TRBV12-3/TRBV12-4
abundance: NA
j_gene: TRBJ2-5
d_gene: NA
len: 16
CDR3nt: TGTGCCAGCAGAACCGATACGGACGGGCCAAGGGAGACCCAGTACTTC
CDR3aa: CASRTDTDGPRETQYF

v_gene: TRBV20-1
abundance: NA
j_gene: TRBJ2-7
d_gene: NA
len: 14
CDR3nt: TGCAGTGCTCAAACTCCCAGAGGCTCTTACGAGCAGTACTTC
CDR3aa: CSAQTPRGSYEQYF

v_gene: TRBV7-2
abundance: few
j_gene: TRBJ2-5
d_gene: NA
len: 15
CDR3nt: TGTGCCAGCAACTCTTGGGGGGCTGGTGGGGAGACCCAGTACTTC
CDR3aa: CASNSWGAGGETQYF

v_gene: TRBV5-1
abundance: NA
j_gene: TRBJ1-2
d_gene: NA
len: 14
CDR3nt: TGCGCCAGCAGCACCCACCCCGCGGGAGATGGCTACACCTTC
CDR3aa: CASSTHPAGDGYTF

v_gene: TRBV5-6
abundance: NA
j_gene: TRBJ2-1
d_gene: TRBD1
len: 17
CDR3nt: TGTGCCAGCAGCAACCCAGGCGGGACAGGGGGCTACAATGAGCAGTTCTTC
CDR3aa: CASSNPGGTGGYNEQFF

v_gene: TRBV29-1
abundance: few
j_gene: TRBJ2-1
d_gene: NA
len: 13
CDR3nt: TGCAGCGTTGGTTTCGGGTCCTACAATGAGCAGTTCTTC
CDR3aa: CSVGFGSYNEQFF

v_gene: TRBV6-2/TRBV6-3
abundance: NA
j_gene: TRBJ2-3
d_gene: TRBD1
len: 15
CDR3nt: TGTGCCAGCAGTACGGACAGGGTGATCACAGATACGCAGTATTTT
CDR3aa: CASSTDRVITDTQYF

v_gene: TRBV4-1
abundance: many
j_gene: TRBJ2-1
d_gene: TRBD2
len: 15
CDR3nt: TGCGCCAGCACCTGGGGGACTAGCGGGGGGACTGAGCAGTTCTTC
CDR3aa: CASTWGTSGGTEQFF

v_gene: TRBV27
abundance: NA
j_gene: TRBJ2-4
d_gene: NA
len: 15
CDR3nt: TGTGCCAGCAGTTTAGGCCAGGGAATCCCAGGCATTCAGTACTTC
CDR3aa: CASSLGQGIPGIQYF

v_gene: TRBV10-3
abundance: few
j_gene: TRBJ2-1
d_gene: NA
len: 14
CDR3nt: TGTGCCATCCAGAGGGGGGGGCCCTACAATGAGCAGTTCTTC
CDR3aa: CAIQRGGPYNEQFF

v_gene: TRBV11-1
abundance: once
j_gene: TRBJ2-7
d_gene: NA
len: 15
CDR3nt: TGTGCCAGCACCGTCGGGCCACAGGGTCTAGGCGAGCAGTACTTC
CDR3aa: CASTVGPQGLGEQYF

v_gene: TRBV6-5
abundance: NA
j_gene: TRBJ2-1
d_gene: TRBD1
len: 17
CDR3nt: TGTGCCAGCAGTTACTCGAAAGGGACAGGGGTCCTCGGCGGGCAGTTCTTC
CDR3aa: CASSYSKGTGVLGGQFF

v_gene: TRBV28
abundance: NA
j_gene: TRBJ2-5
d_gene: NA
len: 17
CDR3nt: TGTGCCAGCAGCCTAGGAGGCAGGGATGGATTACAGGAGACCCAGTACTTC
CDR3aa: CASSLGGRDGLQETQYF

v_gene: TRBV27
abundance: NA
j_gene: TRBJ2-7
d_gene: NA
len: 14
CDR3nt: TGTGCCAGCAGAGACAGGCATAACTCCTACGAGCAGTACTTC
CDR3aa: CASRDRHNSYEQYF

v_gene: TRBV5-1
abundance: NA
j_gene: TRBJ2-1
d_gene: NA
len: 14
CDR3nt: TGCGCCAGCAGCTTGGCAGGGGGGGCCAGAGAGCAGTTCTTC
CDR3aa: CASSLAGGAREQFF

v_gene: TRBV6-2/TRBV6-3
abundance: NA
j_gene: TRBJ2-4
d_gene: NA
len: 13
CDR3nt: TGTGCCAGCAGTGCAGGGGCGCTGAACATTCAGTACTTC
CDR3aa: CASSAGALNIQYF

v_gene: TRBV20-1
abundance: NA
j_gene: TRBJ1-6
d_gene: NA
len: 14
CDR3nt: TGCAGTGCTAGGGACAGTCTAGATAATTCACCCCTCCACTTT
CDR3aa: CSARDSLDNSPLHF

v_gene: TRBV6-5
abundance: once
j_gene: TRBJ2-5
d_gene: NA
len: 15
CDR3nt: TGTGCCAGCAGGGCTGGGACACCCGAGGGGGAGACCCAGTACTTC
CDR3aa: CASRAGTPEGETQYF

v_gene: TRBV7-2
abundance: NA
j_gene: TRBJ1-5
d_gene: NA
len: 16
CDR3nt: TGTGCCAGCCGCCCGGACAGTTTTTATAGCAATCAGCCCCAGCATTTT
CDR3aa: CASRPDSFYSNQPQHF

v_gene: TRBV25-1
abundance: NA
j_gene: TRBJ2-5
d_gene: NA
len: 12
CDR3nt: TGTGCCAGCAGTGCTCTCACAGGGAGCCAGTACTTC
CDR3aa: CASSALTGSQYF

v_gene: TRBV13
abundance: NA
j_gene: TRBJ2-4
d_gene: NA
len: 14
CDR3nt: TGTGCCAGCAGCTTCTCACAGGGAGGTGTCATTCAGTACTTC
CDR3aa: CASSFSQGGVIQYF

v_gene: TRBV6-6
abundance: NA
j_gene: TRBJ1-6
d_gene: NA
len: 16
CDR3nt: TGTGCCAGCAGTTATGGGACACCAGTTTATAATTCACCCCTCCACTTT
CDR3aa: CASSYGTPVYNSPLHF

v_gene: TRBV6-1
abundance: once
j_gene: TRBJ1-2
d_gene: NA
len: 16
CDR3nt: TGTGCCAGCAGTGCCGGGACGCAGTGGACTCCGGGTGGCTACACCTTC
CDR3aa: CASSAGTQWTPGGYTF

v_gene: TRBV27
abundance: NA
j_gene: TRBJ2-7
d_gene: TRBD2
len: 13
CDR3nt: TGTGCCAGCGGACGGGGGGTCTCCTACGAGCAGTACTTC
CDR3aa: CASGRGVSYEQYF

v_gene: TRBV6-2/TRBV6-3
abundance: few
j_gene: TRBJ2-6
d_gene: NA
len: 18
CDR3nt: TGTGCCAGCATGGGGATGGACAGTCTTAGCTCTGGGGCCAACGTCCTGACTTTC
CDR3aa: CASMGMDSLSSGANVLTF

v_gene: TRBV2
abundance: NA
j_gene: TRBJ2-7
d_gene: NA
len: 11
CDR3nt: TGTGCCAGGGGACGGGTCAATGAGCAGTACTTC
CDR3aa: CARGRVNEQYF

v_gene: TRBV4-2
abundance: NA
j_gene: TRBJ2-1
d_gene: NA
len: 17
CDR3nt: TGTGCCAGCAACCAAGAGGAGTCGGGACTCGCCTACAATGAGCAGTTCTTC
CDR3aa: CASNQEESGLAYNEQFF

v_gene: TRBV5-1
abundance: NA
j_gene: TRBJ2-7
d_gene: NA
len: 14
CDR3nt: TGCGCCAGCAGCTTGGGAGCAGGCTTCAGGGAGCAGTACTTC
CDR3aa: CASSLGAGFREQYF

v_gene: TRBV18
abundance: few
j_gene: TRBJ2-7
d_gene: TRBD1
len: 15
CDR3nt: TGTGCCAGCTCACCACCCGGGACAGGCTCCTACGAGCAGTACTTC
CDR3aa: CASSPPGTGSYEQYF

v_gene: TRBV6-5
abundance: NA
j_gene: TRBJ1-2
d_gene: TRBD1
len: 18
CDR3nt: TGTGCCAGCAGTTACTCGAGTACAGGGGAAGATCATATCTATGGCTACACCTTC
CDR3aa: CASSYSSTGEDHIYGYTF

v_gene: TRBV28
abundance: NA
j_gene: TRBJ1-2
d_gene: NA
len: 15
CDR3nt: TGTGCCAGCAGTTTACATCATGGCAGTAAATATGGCTACACCTTC
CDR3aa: CASSLHHGSKYGYTF

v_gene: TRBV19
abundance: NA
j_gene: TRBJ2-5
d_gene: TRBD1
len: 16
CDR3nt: TGTGCCAGTAGGATTGCCGGGACAGCGCCTCAAGAGACCCAGTACTTC
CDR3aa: CASRIAGTAPQETQYF

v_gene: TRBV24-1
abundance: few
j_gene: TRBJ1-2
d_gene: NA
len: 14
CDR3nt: TGTGCCACCAGTGATCCCGACAGGCGCTATGGCTACACCTTC
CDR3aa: CATSDPDRRYGYTF

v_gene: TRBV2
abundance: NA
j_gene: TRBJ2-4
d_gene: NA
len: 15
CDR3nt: TGTGCCAGCATCCTCAGGAGGGGTACCAAAAACATTCAGTACTTC
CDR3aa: CASILRRGTKNIQYF

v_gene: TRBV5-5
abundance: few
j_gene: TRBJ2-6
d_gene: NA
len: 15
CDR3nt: TGTGCCAGCAGCTTGGAAAGTCCTGGGGCCAACGTCCTGACTTTC
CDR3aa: CASSLESPGANVLTF

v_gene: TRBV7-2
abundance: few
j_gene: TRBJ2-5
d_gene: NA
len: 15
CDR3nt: TGTGCCAGCAGCTTAGCCCCGGGAAGCCAAGAGACCCAGTACTTC
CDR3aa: CASSLAPGSQETQYF

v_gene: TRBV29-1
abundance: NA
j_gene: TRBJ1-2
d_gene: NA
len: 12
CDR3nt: TGCAGCGTTGAAGACCGCTACTATGGCTACACCTTC
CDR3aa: CSVEDRYYGYTF